A single sample gave rise to the 31 T cell receptor beta chains below, sequenced in a study of T-cell memory formation after mild COVID-19. Each CDR3 protein gets one entry after TCRdb re-called the 5' RACE reads with MiXCR. The sample has fewer than 550,000 distinct CDR3 sequences, 20% seen once. Sequenced material: PBMCs or a T cell subset sorted from them (not recorded which). The receptors here all came from an adult woman who had mild COVID-19 (a few samples of this study predate the infection). Cell type and time point are not known.

Comment on this clonotype: At one of its ends the junction is not consistent with the germline gene, which may arise from a read error. This sequence joins TRBV3-1 and TRBJ1-2; D ambiguous. Germline V gene lookup returns CDR1 LGHDT and CDR2 YNNKEL (reference sequence). The CDR3 has 12 amino acids. The CDR3, as DNA: TGTGCCAGCAGCCACGACTCCTATGACTACACCTTC. Translating it yields CASSHDSYDYTF.

The chain combines TRBV10-3 with TRBJ1-1; TRBD1 is a possible D gene (5 bases). The V gene's germline CDR1 is ENHRY and CDR2 SYGVKD. Trimming left V 6 bases short and J 1 base short, with 9 bases between. CDR3 size: 13 residues. In DNA, the CDR3 is TGTGCCATCAGCTCAGGGACGAACACTGAAGCTTTCTTT. This sequence encodes CAISSGTNTEAFF.

The J gene is TRBJ1-2, the V gene TRBV19; no clear D. The CDR3 loop spans 11 amino acids. The V gene lost 6 bases and the J gene lost 8 bases, with 10 bases spanning the gap. Germline assignment: CDR1 LNHDA and CDR2 SQIVND (reference sequence). CDR3 in amino acids: CASSPGWGYTF. The CDR3 nucleotides read TGTGCCAGTAGCCCGGGATGGGGCTACACCTTC.

V gene TRBV7-2 combines with J gene TRBJ2-3, with D possibly TRBD2 on 5 matching bases. The CDR3 runs 15 residues. V shed 4 bases and J shed 2 bases, with 13 bases lying between them. In germline, CDR1 is SGHTA, CDR2 FQGNSA. The CDR3 sequence is CASSSASSLTDTQYF. Here the CDR3 DNA reads TGTGCCAGCAGCTCAGCTAGCAGCCTCACAGATACGCAGTATTTT.

This chain connects TRBV5-1 to TRBJ2-1; 8 nucleotides match TRBD1. The germline V gene encodes CDR1 SGHRS and CDR2 YFSETQ. The CDR3 runs to 15 residues. Trimming took 6 bases from V and 8 from J; bases not matched to a gene: 13. The CDR3 DNA follows: TGCGCCAGCAACGTCAGGGGGCACTTTTTCGATGAGCAGTTCTTC. It translates to CASNVRGHFFDEQFF.

This chain joins TRBV24-1 and TRBJ1-2; 7 bases are shared with TRBD1. CDR1 and CDR2 (germline): KGHDR, SFDVKD. V trimming: 5 bases; J trimming: 4 bases; junction bases outside the gene matches: 0. CDR3 size: 12 residues. Here the CDR3 reads CATSGQGYGYTF. Here the CDR3 DNA reads TGTGCCACCAGTGGACAGGGCTATGGCTACACCTTC.

This clonotype showed up just a few times. CDR3 sequence reads: CSVGGLGSGELFF. The CDR3 DNA reads as TGCAGCGTTGGGGGACTAGGATCCGGGGAGCTGTTTTTT. This chain connects TRBV29-1 to TRBJ2-2; 8 nucleotides match TRBD2. Trimming took 4 bases from V and 6 from J; bases not matched to a gene: 4. Germline CDR1 and CDR2: SQVTM and ANQGSEA. This CDR3 has 13 residues.

The V and J genes are TRBV18 and TRBJ2-2; D is unresolved. The length of the CDR3 is 14 residues. Trimming stripped 3 bases from V and 6 bases from J, with 11 bases between. Germline CDR1 is KGHSH and CDR2 is LQKENI. CDR3 sequence: CASSPNGEAGELFF. Here the CDR3 DNA reads TGTGCCAGCTCACCCAACGGCGAAGCCGGGGAGCTGTTTTTT. Drawing the rest from reference TRBV18 and TRBJ2-2, the complete variable domain is NAGVMQNPRHLVRRRGQEARLRCSPMKGHSHVYWYRQLPEEGLKFMVYLQKENIIDESGMPKERFSAEFPKEGPSILRIQQVVRGDSAAYFCASSPNGEAGELFFGEGSRLTVL.

CDR3 amino acids: CASSPQGLAGARNEQFF. CDR3 DNA sequence: TGTGCCAGCAGCCCTCAGGGACTAGCGGGAGCTCGGAATGAGCAGTTCTTC. The rearrangement joins TRBV7-3 to TRBJ2-1; 14 positions match TRBD2. The trim removed 5 bases at V and 7 bases at J, leaving 10 bases unmatched. Germline lookup yields CDR1 SGHTA and CDR2 FQGTGA. The CDR3 runs to 17 residues.

This clonotype was seen a few times. The CDR3 nucleotides are TGTGCCAGCAGCGTAGGTTGGCGGGAGAAGGCCTACGAGCAGTACTTC. It is translated as CASSVGWREKAYEQYF. This rearrangement joins TRBV9 to TRBJ2-7, with TRBD2 identical over 7 bases. The trim removed 0 bases at V and 2 bases at J, leaving 8 bases unmatched. The length of the CDR3 is 16 residues. Germline loops: CDR1 SGDLS, CDR2 YYNGEE.

This rearrangement joins TRBV15 to TRBJ2-7; maybe TRBD2 (6 bases). Germline assignment: CDR1 LNHNV and CDR2 YYDKDF (reference sequence). The V gene lost 0 bases and the J gene lost 5 bases, with 14 bases spanning the gap. CDR3 length: 15 residues. The CDR3 DNA sequence: TGTGCCACCAGCAGAGATCGGGGGACTGTGAACGAGCAGTACTTC. Its translation: CATSRDRGTVNEQYF.

J is TRBJ2-1 and V is TRBV9; 11 bases agree with TRBD2. J lost 6 bases, V lost 3 bases, and 5 bases had no gene match. From germline, CDR1 is SGDLS and CDR2 YYNGEE. The CDR3 has 15 residues. The CDR3 sequence is CASSDTSGSSNEQFF. The CDR3 region has the DNA TGTGCCAGCAGCGATACTAGCGGGAGTTCCAATGAGCAGTTCTTC.

The rearrangement links TRBV3-1 to TRBJ2-7, with D possibly being TRBD1 (5 bases). There are 12 residues in the CDR3. Trimming shortened V by 7 bases and J by 4 bases, and 11 bases separated the two germline ends. Germline CDR1 and CDR2: LGHDT and YNNKEL (reference sequence). The CDR3 is CASISDSYEQYF. Written as DNA, the CDR3 is TGTGCCAGCATCTCCGACAGTTACGAGCAGTACTTC.

This clonotype appeared a few times. The V gene is TRBV19, the J gene TRBJ1-5; D unclear. The CDR3 is 16 residues long. V gave up 6 bases and J gave up 0 bases, with 15 bases separating them. Germline CDR1 reads LNHDA; CDR2 reads SQIVND (reference sequence). The CDR3 sequence is CASSTTWGDSNQPQHF. The CDR3 DNA reads as TGTGCCAGTAGCACCACTTGGGGAGATAGCAATCAGCCCCAGCATTTT.

Turning to this clonotype: Lacking the conserved final phenylalanine or tryptophan, this CDR3 likely reflects a read error. The rearrangement uses TRBV3-1 and TRBJ2-1; unclear D gene. Germline V lookup: CDR1 LGHDT, CDR2 YNNKEL (reference sequence). This CDR3 has 14 amino acids. CDR3 in amino acids: CACSQELGTTQQFL. CDR3 nucleotides: TGTGCCTGCAGCCAGGAGCTAGGTACGACCCAGCAGTTCCTC.

This clonotype appeared once. The J gene is TRBJ1-5, the V gene TRBV19, with 10 positions matching TRBD1. V was pared by 3 bases and J by 5 bases, with 1 base of the junction left unmatched. The germline V gene encodes CDR1 LNHDA and CDR2 SQIVND (reference sequence). CDR3 length: 14 residues. CDR3 sequence: CASSIGQGDQPQHF. The CDR3 DNA sequence: TGTGCCAGTAGTATCGGACAGGGGGATCAGCCCCAGCATTTT.

This clonotype was seen more than once but under ten times. The chain couples TRBV6-5 to TRBJ2-2, with TRBD1 matching over 7 bases. This CDR3 is 14 amino acids long. CDR1 MNHEY and CDR2 SVGAGI come from the germline V gene. The V gene end was trimmed by 7 bases and the J gene end by 6 bases; junction bases not matched to a gene: 8. CDR3 region: CASTTNRGPGELFF. DNA for the CDR3: TGTGCCAGCACCACTAACAGGGGCCCCGGGGAGCTGTTTTTT.

This clonotype has more than one count but fewer than ten. The chain is built from TRBV7-6 and TRBJ2-5; the match to TRBD2 covers 10 bases. CDR3 length: 18 residues. Germline-derived CDR1 and CDR2 are SGHVS and FNYEAQ. V trimming: 2 bases; J trimming: 4 bases; junction bases outside the gene matches: 13. CDR3 in amino acids: CASSLPTSGPGISETQYF. CDR3 DNA: TGTGCCAGCAGCTTACCGACTAGCGGGCCCGGGATTTCAGAGACCCAGTACTTC. Full variable domain (outside the CDR3, taken from reference TRBV7-6 and TRBJ2-5): GAGVSQSPRYKVTKRGQDVALRCDPISGHVSLYWYRQALGQGPEFLTYFNYEAQQDKSGLPNDRFSAERPEGSISTLTIQRTEQRDSAMYRCASSLPTSGPGISETQYFGPGTRLLVL.

This clonotype came up a few times. The chain recombines TRBV12-3 or TRBV12-4 with TRBJ2-2; no firm D call. This CDR3 has 14 amino acids. With 6 bases removed from V and 6 bases from J, the gap between germline ends came to 14 bases. The chain's CDR3 is CASSTTRTSGELFF. The CDR3 bases are TGTGCCAGCAGCACCACAAGGACCTCCGGGGAGCTGTTTTTT.

This clonotype was found once. The chain is built from TRBV27 and TRBJ2-2, with D tentatively TRBD2 (6 bases). The V and J ends lost 2 bases and 6 bases respectively, with 10 bases between them. The CDR3 totals 14 residues. Germline V gene data show CDR1 as MNHEY and CDR2 as SMNVEV (reference sequence). The CDR3 DNA sequence: TGTGCCAGCAGTTTAACCGGGAGTCCCGGGGAGCTGTTTTTT. As protein: CASSLTGSPGELFF.

This clonotype was detected a few times. The V call is TRBV7-3, the J call TRBJ2-6, with a possible D match to TRBD2 (7 bases). CDR1 SGHTA and CDR2 FQGTGA come from the germline V gene. The CDR3 has 18 residues. Trimming took 5 bases from V and 4 from J, leaving 21 bases between them. The CDR3 sequence is CASSPRGAVLSGANVLTF. CDR3 bases: TGTGCCAGCAGCCCCCGGGGGGCGGTCCTCTCCGGGGCCAACGTCCTGACTTTC.

This clonotype appeared many times. This chain links TRBV15 with TRBJ2-3; D is unresolved. Germline CDR1 reads LNHNV; CDR2 reads YYDKDF (reference sequence). The CDR3 totals 13 residues. V gave up 0 bases and J gave up 8 bases, with 9 bases separating them. The CDR3: CATSRDPDGTQYF. In DNA, the CDR3 is TGTGCCACCAGCAGAGACCCCGATGGTACGCAGTATTTT.

This clonotype turned up a few times. The chain combines TRBV7-9 with TRBJ2-5; the D is unclear. V was clipped by 5 bases and J by 7 bases, with 11 bases between them. CDR3 size: 12 residues. Germline V gene lookup returns CDR1 SEHNR and CDR2 FQNEAQ (reference sequence). CDR3 bases: TGTGCCAGCAGCCATCCTCTGGGGACCCAGTACTTC. Translation: CASSHPLGTQYF. The whole variable domain, filled in from reference TRBV7-9 and TRBJ2-5, reads DTGVSQNPRHKITKRGQNVTFRCDPISEHNRLYWYRQTLGQGPEFLTYFQNEAQLEKSRLLSDRFSAERPKGSFSTLEIQRTEQGDSAMYLCASSHPLGTQYFGPGTRLLVL.

The CDR3 DNA sequence: TGCAGCGTTCTTGCTAGCGGAGCCCCCGTTACTCAGTACTTC. This sequence encodes CSVLASGAPVTQYF. This chain connects TRBV29-1 to TRBJ2-4; 7 nucleotides line up with TRBD2. V was clipped by 5 bases and J by 12 bases; unmatched bases: 16. CDR1 and CDR2 (germline): SQVTM, ANQGSEA. The CDR3 runs 14 residues.

The V and J genes are TRBV7-8 and TRBJ2-1; TRBD2 agrees at 9 bases. Germline CDR1 reads SGHVS; CDR2 reads FQNEAQ. V was pared by 5 bases and J by 6 bases, with 8 bases of the junction left unmatched. The CDR3 is 15 amino acids. CDR3 nucleotide sequence: TGTGCCAGCAGCCTGGGACTAGCCGCCTCCAATGAGCAGTTCTTC. The encoded protein is CASSLGLAASNEQFF.

The CDR3 region has the DNA TGTGCCAGCAGTTTGGGGTTGGGACAGGGAGGAGAAGAGACCCAGTACTTC. Encoded protein: CASSLGLGQGGEETQYF. The V and J genes are TRBV28 and TRBJ2-5, with 9 bases fitting TRBD1. Trimming at V came to 3 bases and at J to 3 bases, leaving 11 bases not matched to a gene. Germline V gene lookup returns CDR1 MDHEN and CDR2 SYDVKM. The CDR3 is 17 residues long.

The chain couples TRBV6-5 to TRBJ1-1, with no clear D. CDR3 size: 14 residues. The V end lost 5 bases, the J end lost 3 bases, and 13 bases lay between the germline ends. Germline CDR1 and CDR2: MNHEY and SVGAGI. The CDR3 region has the DNA TGTGCCAGCAGTCAGGCGTTGAGGGACACTGAAGCTTTCTTT. Residues: CASSQALRDTEAFF.

The sample holds many counts of this clonotype. The chain joins TRBV27 to TRBJ2-5, with 8 bases that match TRBD2. Germline V gene sequence: CDR1 MNHEY, CDR2 SMNVEV (reference sequence). J gave up 5 bases and V 3 bases, and 5 bases lay outside the gene matches. The CDR3 has 14 residues. In DNA, the CDR3 is TGTGCCAGCAGTTTCGGGGGGGGCAAGGAGACCCAGTACTTC. Protein: CASSFGGGKETQYF.

The rearrangement links TRBV20-1 to TRBJ2-7; possibly TRBD2 for D (5 bases). The V end was cut by 3 bases, the J end by 2 bases, with 14 bases between. The CDR3 length is 14 residues. The V gene's germline CDR1 is DFQATT and CDR2 SNEGSKA (reference sequence). DNA for the CDR3: TGCAGTGCTAGGCGGGCTAGCACCACCTACGAGCAGTACTTC. Translation gives CSARRASTTYEQYF.

The genes are TRBV12-3 or TRBV12-4 and TRBJ1-2, with no clear D. The V end lost 5 bases, the J end lost 6 bases, and 13 bases lay between the germline ends. This CDR3 has 13 amino acids. CDR3 in DNA: TGTGCCAGCAGTCCAAGGGCGAGAAATGGCTACACCTTC. Residues: CASSPRARNGYTF.

The table lists this clonotype with a few counts. The chain employs TRBV29-1 and TRBJ1-2; D call uncertain. Per the germline V gene, CDR1 is SQVTM and CDR2 is ANQGSEA. The CDR3 loop spans 12 amino acids. The ends were cut back, 4 bases at V and 3 bases at J, with 9 bases in the middle. The CDR3 here is CSVVEVHYGYTF. The CDR3, as DNA: TGCAGCGTTGTGGAGGTGCACTATGGCTACACCTTC.